These 19 T cell receptor beta chains originate from one sample sequenced in a study of T-cell memory formation after mild COVID-19. TCRdb independently ran MiXCR on the 5' RACE reads; one entry per CDR3 protein. The table shows some 290,000 distinct CDR3 sequences, with about 16% occurring only once. The sample comprised PBMCs or a T cell subset sorted from them (not recorded which). The receptors stem from a man between 18 and 29 years old who had mild COVID-19 (a few samples of this study predate the infection). Cell type and time point are not known.

This clonotype was seen more than once but under ten times. The chain uses TRBV9 and TRBJ1-6; no definite D call. Germline lookup yields CDR1 SGDLS and CDR2 YYNGEE. Trimming removed 0 bases at V and 8 bases at J, with 9 bases between. The CDR3 consists of 14 residues. The CDR3 protein is CASSVDGRDSPLHF. CDR3 nucleotide sequence: TGTGCCAGCAGCGTAGACGGCCGGGATTCACCCCTCCACTTT.

J is TRBJ2-7 and V is TRBV11-2, with D unclear. The CDR3 runs 11 residues. V was clipped by 5 bases and J by 4 bases, with 6 bases between them. CDR1 and CDR2 from the germline V gene are SGHAT and FQNNGV. This CDR3 is CASSKKYEQYF. CDR3 DNA sequence: TGTGCCAGCAGCAAGAAATACGAGCAGTACTTC.

The chain couples TRBV7-2 to TRBJ1-1; D unresolved. The CDR3 runs 14 residues. Germline lookup yields CDR1 SGHTA and CDR2 FQGNSA. Trimming pared 3 bases from V and 6 bases from J, leaving 14 bases between. The CDR3: CASSFVVLTSEAFF. The CDR3, as DNA: TGTGCCAGCAGCTTCGTAGTTTTAACGTCTGAAGCTTTCTTT. Variable domain in full (rest from reference TRBV7-2 and TRBJ1-1): GAGVSQSPSNKVTEKGKDVELRCDPISGHTALYWYRQSLGQGLEFLIYFQGNSAPDKSGLPSDRFSAERTGGSVSTLTIQRTQQEDSAVYLCASSFVVLTSEAFFGQGTRLTVV.

V and J are TRBV14 and TRBJ2-1, with TRBD2 matching 9 bases. CDR3 length equals 16 residues. V trimming: 1 base; J trimming: 4 bases; junction bases outside the gene matches: 5. Germline V gives CDR1 SGHDN, CDR2 FVKESK. The CDR3 nucleotides are TGTGCCAGCAGCCAAGTCGCGGGGGGGGTTTACAATGAGCAGTTCTTC. Its protein product is CASSQVAGGVYNEQFF.

This chain joins TRBV3-1 and TRBJ2-7, with D hard to call. Per the germline V gene, CDR1 is LGHDT and CDR2 is YNNKEL (reference sequence). Trimming cost V 4 bases and J 3 bases, with 10 bases left between them. This CDR3 region has 13 residues. CDR3: CASSRRNDYEQYF. The CDR3 DNA is TGTGCCAGCAGCCGACGGAACGACTACGAGCAGTACTTC.

The V gene is TRBV5-6, the J gene TRBJ1-1; 7 positions match TRBD1. Germline trimming cut 5 bases from V and 2 bases from J; bases unmatched to any gene: 12. This CDR3 has 16 residues. CDR1 is SGHDT and CDR2 is YYEEEE in the germline V gene. CDR3 nucleotide sequence: TGTGCCAGCAGACCTCCGGGACAGTGGGTCAACACTGAAGCTTTCTTT. Its translation is CASRPPGQWVNTEAFF. Combining the CDR3 with reference TRBV5-6 and TRBJ1-1 gives the whole variable domain DAGVTQSPTHLIKTRGQQVTLRCSPKSGHDTVSWYQQALGQGPQFIFQYYEEEERQRGNFPDRFSGHQFPNYSSELNVNALLLGDSALYLCASRPPGQWVNTEAFFGQGTRLTVV.

The chain has TRBV18 and TRBJ1-2; no reliable D call. The CDR3 length is 17 residues. From germline, CDR1 is KGHSH and CDR2 LQKENI. Deletions cut 0 bases from V and 0 bases from J, with 14 bases between. Here the CDR3 reads CASSPPGSVFPNYGYTF. The CDR3 nucleotides are TGTGCCAGCTCACCACCGGGGTCGGTCTTTCCTAACTATGGCTACACCTTC.

There are many counts of this clonotype. The chain has TRBV12-3 or TRBV12-4 and TRBJ2-3; 8 nucleotides match TRBD2. Trimming removed 7 bases from V and 1 base from J; junction bases left unmatched: 4. The CDR3 runs to 14 residues. The CDR3 sequence is CASTSAGGTDTQYF. CDR3 DNA sequence: TGTGCCAGCACCTCAGCGGGGGGCACAGATACGCAGTATTTT.

The rearrangement uses TRBV20-1 and TRBJ2-3; 7 bases line up with TRBD2. V was pared by 1 base and J by 2 bases, with 21 bases of the junction left unmatched. Germline V gives CDR1 DFQATT, CDR2 SNEGSKA (reference sequence). This CDR3 contains 20 residues. Here the CDR3 reads CSARGLPAGRPVRHTDTQYF. The CDR3 region has the DNA TGCAGTGCTAGAGGTCTCCCAGCGGGGAGGCCGGTGAGGCACACAGATACGCAGTATTTT.

This clonotype came up a few times. The chain employs TRBV14 and TRBJ2-7; TRBD2 matches at 7 bases. CDR1 is SGHDN, CDR2 FVKESK, per germline. The junction had 2 bases not matched to a gene; V was cut back by 3 bases and J by 3 bases. The CDR3 is 13 residues long. The CDR3, as DNA: TGTGCCAGCAGCCAGGGACTAATCTACGAGCAGTACGTC. The encoded protein is CASSQGLIYEQYV.

This clonotype was observed a few times. The chain recombines TRBV4-1 with TRBJ2-2, with D perhaps matching TRBD1 (5 bases). Trimming stripped 1 base from V and 3 bases from J, with 12 bases between. CDR1 MGHRA and CDR2 YSYEKL come from the germline V gene. The CDR3 extends over 16 amino acids. CDR3 in DNA: TGCGCCAGCAGCCAAGGCGCCAGGGTATACACCGGGGAGCTGTTTTTT. Protein: CASSQGARVYTGELFF.

This clonotype was found a few times. V and J are TRBV4-2 and TRBJ2-7; 7 nucleotides line up with TRBD2. Germline values: CDR1 LGHNA, CDR2 YNFKEQ. The CDR3 length is 15 residues. The V and J ends lost 1 base and 4 bases, in that order; junction bases with no gene match: 7. The CDR3 reads CASSQGEAGLYEQYF. The DNA of the CDR3 is TGTGCCAGCAGCCAAGGTGAAGCGGGGCTATACGAGCAGTACTTC.

The V gene is TRBV7-9, the J gene TRBJ2-1; no firm D call. The CDR3 extends over 14 amino acids. The germline gives CDR1 SEHNR, CDR2 FQNEAQ (reference sequence). V lost 4 bases to trimming and J lost 6 bases, with 13 bases between them. The CDR3 DNA is TGTGCCAGCAGCTCCACCCGCGTCCGCAATGAGCAGTTCTTC. Its translation is CASSSTRVRNEQFF.

The chain uses TRBV5-4 and TRBJ2-7; D gene uncertain. The CDR3 has 10 residues. The V and J ends lost 5 bases and 7 bases respectively, with 7 bases between them. From germline, CDR1 is SGHNT and CDR2 YYREEE (reference sequence). The DNA for the CDR3 is TGTGCCAGCAGGCAAGATGAGCAGTACGTC. This gives the protein CASRQDEQYV.

This clonotype was counted many times. This chain uses TRBV15 with TRBJ1-5, with 11 bases fitting TRBD1. Germline V gene data show CDR1 as LNHNV and CDR2 as YYDKDF (reference sequence). Trimming at V came to 3 bases and at J to 2 bases, leaving 6 bases not matched to a gene. This CDR3 is built from 17 residues. The CDR3 nucleotides read TGTGCCACCAGCAGGGACAGGGGGCGGGATGGCAATCAGCCCCAGCATTTT. Protein product: CATSRDRGRDGNQPQHF.

V usage is TRBV5-1 and J usage is TRBJ1-2, with no clear D. This CDR3 spans 16 amino acids. Germline lookup yields CDR1 SGHRS and CDR2 YFSETQ. V lost 5 bases and J 1 base, leaving 18 bases between the germline ends. CDR3 sequence: CASRSKWPSDNYGYTF. CDR3 bases: TGCGCCAGCAGGTCGAAGTGGCCGAGCGATAACTATGGCTACACCTTC.

This chain joins TRBV7-8 and TRBJ1-1; 10 positions match TRBD1. Per the germline V gene, CDR1 is SGHVS and CDR2 is FQNEAQ. The V segment lost 6 bases and the J segment 3 bases; nucleotides outside the gene matches: 10. CDR3 length: 16 amino acids. CDR3 DNA sequence: TGTGCCAGCAGTCGACACCGAGGGACAGGGGACACTGAAGCTTTCTTT. Protein sequence: CASSRHRGTGDTEAFF.

The V and J genes are TRBV21-1 and TRBJ2-7. TRBV21-1 is a pseudogene segment. The CDR3 has 12 residues. The CDR3 loop is CASGTSSYEQYF. CDR3 coding DNA: TGTGCCAGCGGCACAAGCTCCTACGAGCAGTACTTC.

The chain employs TRBV11-1 and TRBJ2-7, with a possible D match to TRBD1 (5 bases). Deletions cut 1 base from V and 1 base from J, with 11 bases between. CDR1 and CDR2 from the germline V gene are SGHAT and FQDESV (reference sequence). The CDR3 extends over 15 amino acids. Here the CDR3 reads CASSLVQGKSYEQYF. The CDR3 coding sequence is TGTGCCAGCAGCTTAGTCCAGGGAAAGTCCTACGAGCAGTACTTC.